The sample holds a few counts of the clone carrying this T cell receptor (beta chain). Its target is not known. The CDR3 is made up of 12 amino acids. Germline V CDR1 and CDR2: SGHTA, FQGNSA. V lost 5 bases and J lost 4, with 7 bases in between. Produced via immunoSEQ multiplex PCR; TCRdb's table is partial and in-frame only. Altogether around 20,000 clones are present, 75% to 90% being singletons, with the ten largest covering almost 8.5%. The data originate from a study of T cells in localized non-small cell lung cancer. Whole-study results and caveats: Among the tissues sampled, uninvolved adjacent lung had the highest T cell clonality, above tumor. Appearance in adjacent lung was seen for a median around 60 of the top 100 tumor clones. As only one tumor region underwent sequencing, heterogeneity remains possible. Elevated circulating T cell density in blood was associated with longer overall survival.

This specimen consisted of peripheral blood, obtained before any cancer treatment. The chain uses TRBV7-2 and TRBJ2-3; no definite D call. The sequence came from a man aged 35 to 69 with stage I lung adenocarcinoma. The CDR3 DNA reads TGTGCCAGCAGCCCGAACTCAGATACGCAGTATTTT. It is translated as CASSPNSDTQYF.